This T cell receptor beta chain was sequenced during a study of blood T cell repertoires in COVID-19. TCRdb keeps only in-frame clones here, not all; method: immunoSEQ multiplex PCR. The data show 200,000 to 250,000 clones, 86% seen once. Followed longitudinally, the Seattle patients had been enrolled during active infection. The V gene's germline CDR1 is KGHSH and CDR2 LQKENI. The length of the CDR3 is 14 residues. Trimming shortened V by 1 base and J by 4 bases, and 8 bases separated the two germline ends. As for this clone: Other DNA sequences in this specimen translate into the identical CDR3.

The specimen was peripheral blood. The sequence derives from a woman of 80 years or more with COVID-19, enrolled during active disease. The chain recombines TRBV18 with TRBJ1-5; D possibly corresponds to TRBD1 (6 bases). Here the CDR3 reads CASSPLGQNQPQHF. The CDR3 DNA reads TGTGCCAGCTCACCACTTGGACAGAATCAGCCCCAGCATTTT.